Following are 3 T cell receptor beta chains from one sample sequenced in a study of blood T cell repertoires in COVID-19. This table comes from immunoSEQ multiplex PCR, and its TCRdb copy is limited to in-frame clones, with some not included. The table has 350,000 to 550,000 clones, about 85% seen once; the top ten hold under 2.5%. Sequencing input: PBMCs or T cells enriched from blood (not recorded which). The receptors come from a woman younger than 35 with acute COVID-19.

This clone was seen a single time. The V call is TRBV27, the J call TRBJ2-1; 8 bases match TRBD1. With V trimmed by 11 bases and J by 8 bases, 14 bases remained unmatched. Germline V gene sequence: CDR1 MNHEY, CDR2 SMNVEV (reference sequence). The CDR3 extends over 14 amino acids. CDR3 DNA sequence: TGTGCCTCCGCTTCTGGACAGGGTATTGATGAGCAGTTCTTC. It yields the protein CASASGQGIDEQFF.

The rearrangement links TRBV28 to TRBJ2-7; the D gene is possibly TRBD2 (5 bases). V lost 2 bases and J 2 bases, leaving 7 bases between the germline ends. CDR1 and CDR2 from the germline V gene are MDHEN and SYDVKM. This CDR3 comprises 13 residues. The CDR3 loop reads CASSLDGTYEQYF. The CDR3 nucleotides read TGTGCCAGCAGTTTAGACGGGACCTACGAGCAGTACTTC. The full variable domain, in which reference TRBV28 and TRBJ2-7 provide the parts outside the CDR3, is DVKVTQSSRYLVKRTGEKVFLECVQDMDHENMFWYRQDPGLGLRLIYFSYDVKMKEKGDIPEGYSVSREKKERFSLILESASTNQTSMYLCASSLDGTYEQYFGPGTRLTVT.

The chain combines TRBV14 with TRBJ1-2; D is perhaps TRBD1 (6 bases). The CDR3 runs 14 residues. Germline CDR1 is SGHDN and CDR2 is FVKESK. V lost 4 bases and J lost 5, with 14 bases in between. The chain's CDR3 is CASSPRTVGYGYTF. The CDR3 coding sequence is TGTGCCAGCAGCCCCCGGACAGTAGGATATGGCTACACCTTC.